The clone carrying this T cell receptor beta chain was recorded at least ten times. The antigen remains undetermined. The data were taken from a study of blood T cells in healthy people across ages. Study findings and constraints: The lack of PBMC sorting stopped any conclusive naive versus antigen-experienced comparison.

V was pared by 0 bases and J by 0 bases, with 2 bases of the junction left unmatched. CDR3 length: 17 amino acids. Germline CDR1 LGHNA, CDR2 YNFKEQ. Next came a second PCR, run for about 7 to 12 cycles, which used a sample-barcoded 5' primer along with a J-beta primer mix. Each CDR3 protein gets one entry after TCRdb re-called the 5' RACE reads with MiXCR. The sample has almost 1 million distinct CDR3 sequences; roughly 50% are singletons. The sequenced sample was blood. The chain links TRBV4-2 to TRBJ2-6; 7 bases agree with TRBD1. The origin of this receptor is a woman aged 60 to 75 in good health. CDR3 sequence reads: CASSQEGGHSGANVLTF. The CDR3 DNA sequence: TGTGCCAGCAGCCAAGAAGGGGGCCACTCTGGGGCCAACGTCCTGACTTTC.